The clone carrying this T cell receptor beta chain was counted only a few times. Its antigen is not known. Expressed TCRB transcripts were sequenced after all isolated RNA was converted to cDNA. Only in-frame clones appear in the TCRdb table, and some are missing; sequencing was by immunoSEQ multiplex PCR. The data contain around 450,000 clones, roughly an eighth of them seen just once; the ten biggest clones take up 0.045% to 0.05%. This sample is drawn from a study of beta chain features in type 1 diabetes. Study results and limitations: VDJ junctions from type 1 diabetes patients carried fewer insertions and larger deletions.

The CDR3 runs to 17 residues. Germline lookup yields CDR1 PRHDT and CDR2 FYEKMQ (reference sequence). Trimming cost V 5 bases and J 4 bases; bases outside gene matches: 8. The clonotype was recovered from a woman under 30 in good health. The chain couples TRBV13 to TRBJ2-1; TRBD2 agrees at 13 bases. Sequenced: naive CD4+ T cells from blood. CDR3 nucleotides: TGTGCCAGCAGCCATAACCCGGGACTAGCGGGGTACAATGAGCAGTTCTTC. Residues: CASSHNPGLAGYNEQFF. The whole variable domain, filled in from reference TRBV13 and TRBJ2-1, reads AAGVIQSPRHLIKEKRETATLKCYPIPRHDTVYWYQQGPGQDPQFLISFYEKMQSDKGSIPDRFSAQQFSDYHSELNMSSLELGDSALYFCASSHNPGLAGYNEQFFGPGTRLTVL.